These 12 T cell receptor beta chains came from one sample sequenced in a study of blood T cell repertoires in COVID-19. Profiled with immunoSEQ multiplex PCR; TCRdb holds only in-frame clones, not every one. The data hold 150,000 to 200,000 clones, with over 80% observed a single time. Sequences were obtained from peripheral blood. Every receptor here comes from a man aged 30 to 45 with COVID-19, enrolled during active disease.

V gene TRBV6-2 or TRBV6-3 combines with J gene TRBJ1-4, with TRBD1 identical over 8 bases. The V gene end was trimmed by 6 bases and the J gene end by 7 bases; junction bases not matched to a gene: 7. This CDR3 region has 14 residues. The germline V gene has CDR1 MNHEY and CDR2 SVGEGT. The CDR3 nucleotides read TGTGCCAGCAGCCAGACAGGGGCCGCTGAAAAACTGTTTTTT. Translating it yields CASSQTGAAEKLFF.

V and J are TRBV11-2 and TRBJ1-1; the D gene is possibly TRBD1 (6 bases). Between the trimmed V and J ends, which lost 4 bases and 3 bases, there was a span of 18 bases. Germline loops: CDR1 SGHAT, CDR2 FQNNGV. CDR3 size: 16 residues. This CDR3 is CASSSRWGPGDTEAFF. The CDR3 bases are TGTGCCAGCAGCTCCCGGTGGGGGCCTGGGGACACTGAAGCTTTCTTT. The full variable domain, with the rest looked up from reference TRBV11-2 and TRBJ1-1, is EAGVAQSPRYKIIEKRQSVAFWCNPISGHATLYWYQQILGQGPKLLIQFQNNGVVDDSQLPKDRFSAERLKGVDSTLKIQPAKLEDSAVYLCASSSRWGPGDTEAFFGQGTRLTVV.

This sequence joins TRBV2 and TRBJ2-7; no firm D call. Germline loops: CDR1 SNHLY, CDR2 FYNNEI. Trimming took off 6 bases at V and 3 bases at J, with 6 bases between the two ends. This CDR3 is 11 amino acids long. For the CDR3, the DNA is TGTGCCAGCAGCTTCTTCTACGAGCAGTACTTC. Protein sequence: CASSFFYEQYF.

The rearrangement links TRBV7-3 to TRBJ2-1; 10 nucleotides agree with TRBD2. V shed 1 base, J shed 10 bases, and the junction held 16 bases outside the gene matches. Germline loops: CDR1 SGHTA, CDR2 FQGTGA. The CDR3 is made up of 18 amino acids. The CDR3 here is CASSLKPHTSGVSEEQFF. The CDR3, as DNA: TGTGCCAGCAGCTTAAAGCCCCATACTAGCGGGGTATCGGAGGAGCAGTTCTTC.

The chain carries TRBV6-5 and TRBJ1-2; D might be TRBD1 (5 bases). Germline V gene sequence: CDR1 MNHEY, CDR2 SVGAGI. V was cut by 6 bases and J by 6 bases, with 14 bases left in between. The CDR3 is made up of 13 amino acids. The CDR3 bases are TGTGCCAGCAGCCCCAGGGAGGTGGATGGCTACACCTTC. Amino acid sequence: CASSPREVDGYTF.

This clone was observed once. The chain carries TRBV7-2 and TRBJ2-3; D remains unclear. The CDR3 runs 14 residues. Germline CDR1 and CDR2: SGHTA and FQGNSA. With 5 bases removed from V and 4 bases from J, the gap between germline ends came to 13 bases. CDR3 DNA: TGTGCCAGCAGCCCCCGTCCTCAGGCAGATACGCAGTATTTT. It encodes CASSPRPQADTQYF.

CDR3 amino acids: CASREGQTSNQPQHF. CDR3 DNA sequence: TGTGCCAGCAGGGAGGGACAGACTAGCAATCAGCCCCAGCATTTT. The J gene is TRBJ1-5, the V gene TRBV27, with TRBD1 matching over 7 bases. With V trimmed by 6 bases and J by 0 bases, 5 bases remained unmatched. There are 15 residues in the CDR3. Germline V gives CDR1 MNHEY, CDR2 SMNVEV (reference sequence).

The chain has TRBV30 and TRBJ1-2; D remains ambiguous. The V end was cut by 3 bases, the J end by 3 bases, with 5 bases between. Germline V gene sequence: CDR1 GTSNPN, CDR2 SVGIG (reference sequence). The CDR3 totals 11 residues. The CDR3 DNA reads TGTGCCTGGAGGTTCGACTATGGCTACACCTTC. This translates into CAWRFDYGYTF.

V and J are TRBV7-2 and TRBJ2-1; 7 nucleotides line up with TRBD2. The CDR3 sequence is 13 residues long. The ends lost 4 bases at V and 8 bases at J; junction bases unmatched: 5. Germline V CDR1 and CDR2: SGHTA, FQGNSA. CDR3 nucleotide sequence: TGTGCCAGCAGCTGGTTAGCGGGCCATGAGCAGTTCTTC. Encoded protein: CASSWLAGHEQFF. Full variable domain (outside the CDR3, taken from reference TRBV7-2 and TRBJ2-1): GAGVSQSPSNKVTEKGKDVELRCDPISGHTALYWYRQSLGQGLEFLIYFQGNSAPDKSGLPSDRFSAERTGGSVSTLTIQRTQQEDSAVYLCASSWLAGHEQFFGPGTRLTVL.

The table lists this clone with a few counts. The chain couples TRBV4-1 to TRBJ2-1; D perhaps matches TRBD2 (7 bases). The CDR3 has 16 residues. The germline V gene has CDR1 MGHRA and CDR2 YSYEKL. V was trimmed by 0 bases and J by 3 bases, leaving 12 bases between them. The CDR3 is CASSQDPGGRYNEQFF. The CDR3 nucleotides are TGCGCCAGCAGCCAAGATCCGGGGGGCCGCTACAATGAGCAGTTCTTC.

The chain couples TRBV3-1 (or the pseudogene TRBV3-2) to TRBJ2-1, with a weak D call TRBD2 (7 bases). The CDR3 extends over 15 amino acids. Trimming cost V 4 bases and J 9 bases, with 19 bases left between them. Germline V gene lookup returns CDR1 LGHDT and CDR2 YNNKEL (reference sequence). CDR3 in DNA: TGTGCCAGCAGCCCCGATGGAGGGGGGGGTTCTGAGCAGTTCTTC. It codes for CASSPDGGGGSEQFF.

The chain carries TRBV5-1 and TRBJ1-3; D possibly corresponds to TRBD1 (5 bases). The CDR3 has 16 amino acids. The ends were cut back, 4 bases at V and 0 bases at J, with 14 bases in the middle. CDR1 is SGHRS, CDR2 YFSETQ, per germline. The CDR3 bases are TGCGCCAGCAGCCAGCAGGGAACCCTCTCTGGAAACACCATATATTTT. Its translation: CASSQQGTLSGNTIYF.